The clone carrying this T cell receptor beta chain came up once. Data came from immunoSEQ multiplex PCR; TCRdb stores just in-frame clones and leaves some out. Among 120,000 or so clones listed, approximately 80% were seen once. Trimming cost V 2 bases and J 0 bases, with 12 bases left between them. The CDR3 sequence is 15 residues long. The germline V gene has CDR1 SGHRS and CDR2 YFSETQ. The sample comes from a study of blood T cell repertoires in COVID-19. Study context: Acute and convalescent COVID-19 specimens originated in the United States, Italy and Spain. T cells, B-cell-depleted T cells, or PBMCs supplied cDNA or gDNA.

This TCR was recovered from a human donor in a cohort sampled during active COVID-19. Material for sequencing was peripheral blood. This chain uses TRBV5-1 with TRBJ2-7, with a possible D match to TRBD2 (6 bases). CDR3 protein: CASSFEEGLSYEQYF. DNA for the CDR3: TGCGCCAGCAGCTTTGAGGAGGGACTCTCCTACGAGCAGTACTTC.